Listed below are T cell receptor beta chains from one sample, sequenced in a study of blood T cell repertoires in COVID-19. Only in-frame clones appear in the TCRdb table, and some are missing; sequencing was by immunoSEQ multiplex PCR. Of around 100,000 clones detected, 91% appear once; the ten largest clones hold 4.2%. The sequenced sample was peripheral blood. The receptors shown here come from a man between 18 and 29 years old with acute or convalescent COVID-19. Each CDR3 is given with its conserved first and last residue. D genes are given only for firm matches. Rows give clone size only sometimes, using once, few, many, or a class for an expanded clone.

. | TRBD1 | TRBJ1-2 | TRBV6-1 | CASSEALTGYGYTF | TGTGCCAGCAGTGAAGCCTTGACAGGGTATGGCTACACCTTC
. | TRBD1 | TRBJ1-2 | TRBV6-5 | CATLSRDRGYGYTF | TGTGCCACCCTATCCCGGGACAGGGGCTATGGCTACACCTTC
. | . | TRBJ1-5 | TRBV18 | CASSPLATGISNQPQHF | TGTGCCAGCTCACCACTCGCAACGGGGATTAGCAATCAGCCCCAGCATTTT
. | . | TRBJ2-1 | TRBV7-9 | CASSLVQGGWFDFHEQFF | TGTGCCAGCAGCTTAGTACAGGGAGGGTGGTTTGACTTCCATGAGCAGTTCTTC
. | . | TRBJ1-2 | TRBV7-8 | CASSLEGPNLRGGYTF | TGTGCCAGCAGCTTAGAAGGCCCAAATCTACGCGGTGGCTACACCTTC
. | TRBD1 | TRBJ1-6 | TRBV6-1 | CASSEVGQGASPLHF | TGTGCCAGCAGCGAAGTTGGGCAGGGGGCTTCACCCCTCCACTTT
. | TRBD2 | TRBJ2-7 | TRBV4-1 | CASSQERGGGRYEQYF | TGCGCCAGCAGCCAAGAACGGGGCGGGGGTCGCTACGAGCAGTACTTC
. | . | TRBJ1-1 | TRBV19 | CASSKPSGVTFF | TGTGCCAGTAGTAAACCCTCAGGGGTGACTTTCTTT
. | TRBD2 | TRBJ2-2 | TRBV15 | CATSNPWAGGPSAGELFF | TGTGCCACCAGCAATCCTTGGGCGGGAGGGCCCTCGGCCGGGGAGCTGTTTTTT
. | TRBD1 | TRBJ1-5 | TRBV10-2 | CASSSVGTDSNQPQHF | TGCGCCAGCAGCTCTGTGGGGACAGATAGCAATCAGCCCCAGCATTTT
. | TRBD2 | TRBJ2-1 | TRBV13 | CASSWTSGTSGNNEQFF | TGTGCCAGCAGCTGGACTTCCGGGACTAGCGGCAACAATGAGCAGTTCTTC
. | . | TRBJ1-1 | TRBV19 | CASSIRDTEAFF | TGTGCCAGTAGTATCCGGGACACTGAAGCTTTCTTT
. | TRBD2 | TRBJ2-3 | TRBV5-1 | CASSRTSGSTDTQYF | TGCGCCAGCAGCCGGACTAGCGGGAGTACAGATACGCAGTATTTT
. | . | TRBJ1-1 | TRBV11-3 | CASSCREEQGDTEAFF | TGTGCCAGCAGCTGTCGGGAAGAACAGGGAGACACTGAAGCTTTCTTT
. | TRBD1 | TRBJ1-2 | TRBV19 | CASSMLDRGALYGYTF | TGTGCCAGTAGTATGTTGGACAGGGGGGCCCTCTATGGCTACACCTTC
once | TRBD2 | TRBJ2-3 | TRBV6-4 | CASSSLPGLSNTDTQYF | TGTGCCAGCAGTTCTTTGCCGGGACTATCAAACACAGATACGCAGTATTTT
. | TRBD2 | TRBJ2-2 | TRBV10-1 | CASYGAQGGRYVGTGELFF | TGCGCCAGCTACGGAGCCCAGGGCGGGAGGTACGTAGGAACCGGGGAGCTGTTTTTT
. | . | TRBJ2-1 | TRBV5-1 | CASSPSTAYNEQFF | TGCGCCAGCAGCCCCTCGACAGCCTACAATGAGCAGTTCTTC
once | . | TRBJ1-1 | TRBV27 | CASSSQTEEGHRVGEAFF | TGTGCCAGCAGTTCCCAGACAGAAGAAGGCCACCGCGTTGGAGAAGCTTTCTTT
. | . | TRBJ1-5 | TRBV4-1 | CASSPPWASNQPQHF | TGCGCCAGCAGCCCCCCATGGGCGTCCAATCAGCCCCAGCATTTT
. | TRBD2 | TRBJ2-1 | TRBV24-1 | CATGSGRAIYEQFF | TGTGCAACAGGTAGCGGGAGGGCCATCTATGAGCAGTTCTTC
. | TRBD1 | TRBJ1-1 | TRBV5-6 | CASSLDRGLNTEAFF | TGTGCCAGCAGCTTGGACAGGGGGCTGAACACTGAAGCTTTCTTT
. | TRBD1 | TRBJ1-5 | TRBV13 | CASSPEYRGLGLANQPQHF | TGTGCCAGCAGCCCCGAATACAGGGGGCTGGGATTAGCAAATCAGCCCCAGCATTTT
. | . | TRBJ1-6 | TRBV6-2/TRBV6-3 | CASSRLYSPLHF | TGTGCCAGCAGTCGTCTATATTCACCCCTCCACTTT
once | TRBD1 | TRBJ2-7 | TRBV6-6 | CASSPLLRDRGSYEQYF | TGTGCCAGCAGTCCCCTTTTAAGGGACAGGGGCTCCTACGAGCAGTACTTC
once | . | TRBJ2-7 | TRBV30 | CAWSVETGSSYEQYF | TGTGCCTGGAGTGTAGAAACGGGATCCTCCTACGAGCAGTACTTC
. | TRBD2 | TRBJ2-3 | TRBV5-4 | CASSLSRLAGGRITDTQYF | TGTGCCAGCAGCTTGAGCAGACTAGCGGGGGGACGAATCACAGATACGCAGTATTTT
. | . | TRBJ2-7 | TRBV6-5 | CASSYSYSSSSYEQYF | TGTGCCAGCAGTTACTCGTATTCTAGCAGCTCCTACGAGCAGTACTTC
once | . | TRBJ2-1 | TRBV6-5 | CASSHGGNEQFF | TGTGCCAGCAGCCACGGGGGCAATGAGCAGTTCTTC
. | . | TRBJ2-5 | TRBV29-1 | CSVERQQETQYF | TGCAGCGTTGAACGACAGCAAGAGACCCAGTACTTC
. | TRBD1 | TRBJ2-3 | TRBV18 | CASSPQTGYTDTQYF | TGTGCCAGCTCACCGCAGACAGGGTACACAGATACGCAGTATTTT